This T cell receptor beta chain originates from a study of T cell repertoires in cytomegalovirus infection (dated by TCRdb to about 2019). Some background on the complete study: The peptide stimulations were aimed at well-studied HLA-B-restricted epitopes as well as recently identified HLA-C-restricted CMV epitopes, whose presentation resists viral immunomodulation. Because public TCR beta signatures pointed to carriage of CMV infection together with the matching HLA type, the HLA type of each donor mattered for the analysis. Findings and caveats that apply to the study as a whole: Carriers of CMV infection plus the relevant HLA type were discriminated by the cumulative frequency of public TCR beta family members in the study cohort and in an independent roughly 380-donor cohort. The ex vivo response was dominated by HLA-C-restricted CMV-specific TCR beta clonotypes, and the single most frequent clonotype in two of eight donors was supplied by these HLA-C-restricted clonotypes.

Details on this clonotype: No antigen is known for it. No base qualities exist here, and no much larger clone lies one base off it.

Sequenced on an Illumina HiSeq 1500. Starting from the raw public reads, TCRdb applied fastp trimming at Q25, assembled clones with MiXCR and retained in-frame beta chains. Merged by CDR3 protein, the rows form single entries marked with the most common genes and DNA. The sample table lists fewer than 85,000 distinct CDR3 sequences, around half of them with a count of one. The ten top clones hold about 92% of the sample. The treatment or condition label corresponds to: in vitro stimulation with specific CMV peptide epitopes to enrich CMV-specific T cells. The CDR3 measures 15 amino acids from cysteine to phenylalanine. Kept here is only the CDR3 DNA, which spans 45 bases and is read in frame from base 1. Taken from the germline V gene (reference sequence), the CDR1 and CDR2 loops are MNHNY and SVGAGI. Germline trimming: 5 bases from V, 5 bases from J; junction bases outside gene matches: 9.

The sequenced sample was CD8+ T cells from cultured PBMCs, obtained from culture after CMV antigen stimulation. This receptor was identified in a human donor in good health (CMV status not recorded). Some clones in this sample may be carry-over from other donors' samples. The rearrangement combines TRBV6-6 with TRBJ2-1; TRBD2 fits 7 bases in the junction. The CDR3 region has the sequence CASSPSGRSDNEQFF. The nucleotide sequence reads TGTGCCAGCAGTCCTAGCGGACGCAGCGACAATGAGCAGTTCTTC.